This is a list of T cell receptor beta chains from one sample in a study of T cells in Graves' hyperthyroidism and ophthalmopathy. TCRdb re-analysed the multiplex PCR reads in MiXCR, keeping a single row per CDR3 protein. This table has about 640,000 distinct CDR3 sequences, more than 20% appearing once. Sample: blood. The receptor set was obtained from a man aged 30 to 45 with Graves' ophthalmopathy. Both conserved end residues are part of each CDR3.

v_call: TRBV9
j_call: TRBJ1-2
cdr3_aa: CASSPRTGLNYGYTF

v_call: TRBV5-5
j_call: TRBJ2-2
cdr3_aa: CASSLAQGRGGELFF

v_call: TRBV3-1
j_call: TRBJ2-3
cdr3_aa: CASSPRDFSTDTQYF

v_call: TRBV28
j_call: TRBJ2-3
cdr3_aa: CASSSAGTGVPDTQYF

v_call: TRBV28
j_call: TRBJ1-1
cdr3_aa: CASGPLGTGTFF

v_call: TRBV19
j_call: TRBJ1-1
cdr3_aa: CASMEDFSGVNTEAFF

v_call: TRBV15
j_call: TRBJ2-3
cdr3_aa: CATSRRGSSTDTQYF

v_call: TRBV11-2
j_call: TRBJ2-7
cdr3_aa: CASSSLATQYF

v_call: TRBV18
j_call: TRBJ2-3
cdr3_aa: CASSPWTSGNTDTQYF

v_call: TRBV19
j_call: TRBJ2-5
cdr3_aa: CASSIVGQETQYF

v_call: TRBV6-6
j_call: TRBJ1-1
cdr3_aa: CASSYSKGDKNTEAFF

v_call: TRBV27
j_call: TRBJ2-1
cdr3_aa: CASSYRGFYNEQFF

v_call: TRBV11-2
j_call: TRBJ2-7
cdr3_aa: CASTLGQGAYEQYF

v_call: TRBV19
j_call: TRBJ2-1
cdr3_aa: CASSIGLAYNEQFF

v_call: TRBV11-2
j_call: TRBJ2-7
cdr3_aa: CASSSRTNPGAYEQYF

v_call: TRBV30
j_call: TRBJ1-1
cdr3_aa: CAWQGLGTEAFF